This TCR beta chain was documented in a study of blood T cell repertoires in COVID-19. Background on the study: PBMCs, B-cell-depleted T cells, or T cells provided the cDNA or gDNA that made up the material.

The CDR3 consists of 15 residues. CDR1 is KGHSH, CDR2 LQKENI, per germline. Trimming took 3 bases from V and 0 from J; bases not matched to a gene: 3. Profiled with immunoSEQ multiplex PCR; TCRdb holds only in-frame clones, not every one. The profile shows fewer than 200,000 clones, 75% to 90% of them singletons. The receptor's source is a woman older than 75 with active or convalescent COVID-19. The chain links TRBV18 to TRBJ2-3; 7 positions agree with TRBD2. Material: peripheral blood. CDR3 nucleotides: TGTGCCAGCTCACCGCGAGCGGGAAGCACAGATACGCAGTATTTT. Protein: CASSPRAGSTDTQYF.